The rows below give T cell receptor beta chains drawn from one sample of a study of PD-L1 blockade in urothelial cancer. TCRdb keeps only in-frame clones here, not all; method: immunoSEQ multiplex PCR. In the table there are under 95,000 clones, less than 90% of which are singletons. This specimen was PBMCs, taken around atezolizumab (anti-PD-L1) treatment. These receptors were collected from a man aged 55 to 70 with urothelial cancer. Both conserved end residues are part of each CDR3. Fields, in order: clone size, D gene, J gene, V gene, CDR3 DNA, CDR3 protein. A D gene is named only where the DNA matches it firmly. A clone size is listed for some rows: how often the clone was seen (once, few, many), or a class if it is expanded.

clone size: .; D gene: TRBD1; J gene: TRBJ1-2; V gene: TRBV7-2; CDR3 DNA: TGTGCCAGCAGCTTAGGACAGGGCGCTAACTATGGCTACACCTTC; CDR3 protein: CASSLGQGANYGYTF
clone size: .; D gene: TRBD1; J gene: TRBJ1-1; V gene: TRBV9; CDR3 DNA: TGTGCCAGCAGCACCGGACAGGGGGACACTGAAGCTTTCTTT; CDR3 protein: CASSTGQGDTEAFF
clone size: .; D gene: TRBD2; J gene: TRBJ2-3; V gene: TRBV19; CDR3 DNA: TGTGCCAGTAGTATTAAGATCGGGAGGGCCATTGATACGCAGTATTTT; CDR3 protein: CASSIKIGRAIDTQYF
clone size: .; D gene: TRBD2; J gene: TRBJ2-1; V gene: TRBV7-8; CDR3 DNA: TGTGCCAGCAGCATAAGACTAGCGGGAGAGGGCTACAATGAGCAGTTCTTC; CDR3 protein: CASSIRLAGEGYNEQFF
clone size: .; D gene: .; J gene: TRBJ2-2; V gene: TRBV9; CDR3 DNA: TGTGCCAGCAGCGTAGAACCGGCTAGCACCGGGGAGCTGTTTTTT; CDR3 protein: CASSVEPASTGELFF
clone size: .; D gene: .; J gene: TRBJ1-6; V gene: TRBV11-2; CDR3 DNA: TGTGCCAGCAGCTTAGTTAGGGCAGGGGACAATAATTCACCCCTCCACTTT; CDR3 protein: CASSLVRAGDNNSPLHF
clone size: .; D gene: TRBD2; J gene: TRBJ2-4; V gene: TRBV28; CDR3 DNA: TGTGCCAGCAGGTCAGGGGGCACTAGCGGGAGGCTAAACATTCAGTACTTC; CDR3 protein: CASRSGGTSGRLNIQYF
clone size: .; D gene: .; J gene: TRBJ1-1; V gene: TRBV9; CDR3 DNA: TGTGCCAGCAGCGCCCCAGGGGCGCTAGAAGCTTTCTTT; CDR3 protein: CASSAPGALEAFF
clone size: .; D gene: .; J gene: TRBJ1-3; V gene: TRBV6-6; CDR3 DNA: TGTGCCAGCAGGGGTTCTGCGGGGGGAAACACCATATATTTT; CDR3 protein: CASRGSAGGNTIYF
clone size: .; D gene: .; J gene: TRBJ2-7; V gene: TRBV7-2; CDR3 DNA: TGTGCCAGCAGCTCGACAGGCTACGAGCAGTACTTC; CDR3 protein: CASSSTGYEQYF
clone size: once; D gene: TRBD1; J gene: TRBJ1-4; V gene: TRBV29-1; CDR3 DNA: TGCAGCGTTGCGTTGACAGGGGGTAATGAAAAACTGTTTTTT; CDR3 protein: CSVALTGGNEKLFF
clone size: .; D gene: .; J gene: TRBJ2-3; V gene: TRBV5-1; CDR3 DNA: TGCGCCAGCAGCTTTTACACAGATACGCAGTATTTT; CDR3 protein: CASSFYTDTQYF
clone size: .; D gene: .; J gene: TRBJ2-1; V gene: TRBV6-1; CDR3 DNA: TGTGCCCTCAGACCCTACTGGGGAGAATATGAGCAGTTCTTC; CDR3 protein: CALRPYWGEYEQFF
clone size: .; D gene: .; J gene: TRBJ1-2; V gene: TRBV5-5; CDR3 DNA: TGTGCCAGCAGCTTGGACTACGGCTACACCTTC; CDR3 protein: CASSLDYGYTF
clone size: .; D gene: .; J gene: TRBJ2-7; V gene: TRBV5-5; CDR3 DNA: TGTGCCAGCATGACAAGCTCCTACGAGCAGTACTTC; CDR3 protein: CASMTSSYEQYF
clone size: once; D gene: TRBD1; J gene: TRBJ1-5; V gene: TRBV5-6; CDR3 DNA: TGTGCCAGCAGTCCTGACAGGGGGAGGCAGCCCCAGCATTTT; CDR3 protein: CASSPDRGRQPQHF
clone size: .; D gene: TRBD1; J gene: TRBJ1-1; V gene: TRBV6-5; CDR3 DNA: TGTGCCAGCAGATTAGGACAGGAGAACACTGAAGCTTTCTTT; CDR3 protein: CASRLGQENTEAFF
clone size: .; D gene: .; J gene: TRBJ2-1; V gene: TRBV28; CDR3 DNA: TGTGCCAGCACCAGGATAAATGAGCAGTTCTTC; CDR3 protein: CASTRINEQFF
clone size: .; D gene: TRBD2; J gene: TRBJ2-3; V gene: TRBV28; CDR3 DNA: TGTGCCAGCAACACCGACGGGGGGAGGGGAACGCAGTATTTT; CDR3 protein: CASNTDGGRGTQYF
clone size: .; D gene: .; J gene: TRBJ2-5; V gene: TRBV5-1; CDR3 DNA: TGCGCCAGCAGCTCCAGCCAAGAGACCCAGTACTTC; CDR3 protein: CASSSSQETQYF
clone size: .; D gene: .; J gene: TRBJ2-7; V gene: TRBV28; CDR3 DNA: TGTGCCAGCAGTTTTTCTGTACGTAGTCAGGACTACGAGCAGTACTTC; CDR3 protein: CASSFSVRSQDYEQYF
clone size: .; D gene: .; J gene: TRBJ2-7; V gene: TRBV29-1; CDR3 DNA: TGCAGCGTTACGGACAGCCCCTACGAGCAGTACTTC; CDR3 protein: CSVTDSPYEQYF
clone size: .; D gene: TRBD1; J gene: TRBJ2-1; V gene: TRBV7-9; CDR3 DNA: TGTGCCAGCAGCCCGCTTACCGGGACAGGAGAGCAGTTCTTC; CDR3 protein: CASSPLTGTGEQFF
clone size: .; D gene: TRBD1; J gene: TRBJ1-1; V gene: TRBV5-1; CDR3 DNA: TGCGCCAGCAGCTTGGGAACAGGGGTCACTGAAGCTTTCTTT; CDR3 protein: CASSLGTGVTEAFF
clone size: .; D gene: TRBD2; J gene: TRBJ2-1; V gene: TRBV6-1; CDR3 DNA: TGTGCCAGCAGTGAATTTGAGCGGGAGATCTACAATGAGCAGTTCTTC; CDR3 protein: CASSEFEREIYNEQFF
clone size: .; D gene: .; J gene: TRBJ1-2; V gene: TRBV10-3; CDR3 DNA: TGTGCCATCAGCTCGCTGGTTGGAAGAGGCTATGGCTACACCTTC; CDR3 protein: CAISSLVGRGYGYTF
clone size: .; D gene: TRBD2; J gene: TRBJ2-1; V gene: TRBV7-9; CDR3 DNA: TGTGCCAGCAGCCCGACTAGCGGGAGTTCGTTTAATGAGCAGTTCTTC; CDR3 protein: CASSPTSGSSFNEQFF
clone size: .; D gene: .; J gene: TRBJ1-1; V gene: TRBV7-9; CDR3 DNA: TGTGCCAGCAGCGAGGTACGGGGTATGAACACTGAAGCTTTCTTT; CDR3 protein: CASSEVRGMNTEAFF
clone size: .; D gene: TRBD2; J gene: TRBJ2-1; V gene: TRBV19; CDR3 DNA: TGTGCCAGTAGTGCCCAAATACTAGCGGGGGGAGGCAATGAGCAGTTCTTC; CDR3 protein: CASSAQILAGGGNEQFF
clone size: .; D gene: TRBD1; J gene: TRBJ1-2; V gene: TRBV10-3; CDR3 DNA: TGTGCCATCAGTGAGTCGACCGGATCTAGGGGGCGCGGAGGCTACACCTTC; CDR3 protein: CAISESTGSRGRGGYTF
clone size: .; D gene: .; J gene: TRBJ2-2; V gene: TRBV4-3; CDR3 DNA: TGCGCCAGCAGGAGGACTGAGAACACCGGGGAGCTGTTTTTT; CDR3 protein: CASRRTENTGELFF
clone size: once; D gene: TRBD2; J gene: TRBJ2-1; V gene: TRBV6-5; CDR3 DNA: TGTGCCAGCAGTTACGACGTCGGGAGGCCGGAGGAGCAGTTCTTC; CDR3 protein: CASSYDVGRPEEQFF